The 17 T cell receptor beta chains below come from one sample, sequenced in a study of early T cells in non-severe SARS-CoV-2 infection. TCRdb reanalysed the 5' RACE reads using MiXCR and keeps one entry per CDR3 protein. Among about 110,000 distinct CDR3 sequences listed, over 10% were seen once. Material: whole blood. Receptors originate from an adult who was a healthcare worker with PCR-confirmed SARS-CoV-2 infection or an uninfected control (not recorded which).

In this sample, this clonotype turned up many times. This sequence joins TRBV19 and TRBJ1-5; D gene unclear. V lost 6 bases, J lost 4 bases, and 19 bases lay in between. Per germline, CDR1 LNHDA and CDR2 SQIVND (reference sequence). This CDR3 is 16 amino acids long. The CDR3 protein is CASSESGRGKNQPQHF. Here the CDR3 DNA reads TGTGCCAGTAGCGAATCCGGTAGAGGAAAAAATCAGCCCCAGCATTTT.

This clonotype was counted many times. J is TRBJ1-2 and V is TRBV20-1; 7 nucleotides match TRBD1. CDR1 and CDR2 from the germline V gene are DFQATT and SNEGSKA (reference sequence). The CDR3 runs 14 residues. J was trimmed by 2 bases and V by 3 bases; bases with no gene match: 6. The DNA of the CDR3 is TGCAGTGCTAGCGCCGACAGGGAAAACTATGGCTACACCTTC. It specifies CSASADRENYGYTF.

There are many counts of this clonotype. The chain carries TRBV29-1 and TRBJ1-1, with D possibly TRBD1 on 5 matching bases. The CDR3 has 12 residues. V was pared by 6 bases and J by 6 bases, with 14 bases between. Germline V gene sequence: CDR1 SQVTM, CDR2 ANQGSEA. The CDR3 protein is CSVTPGGPEAFF. The CDR3 DNA reads TGCAGCGTGACGCCGGGGGGACCTGAAGCTTTCTTT.

In its sample, this clonotype was seen a few times. V gene TRBV2 combines with J gene TRBJ2-3; maybe TRBD1 (5 bases). The length of the CDR3 is 14 residues. Germline V gene sequence: CDR1 SNHLY, CDR2 FYNNEI. V was cut by 2 bases and J by 4 bases, with 10 bases left in between. In nucleotides, the CDR3 is TGTGCCAGCAGTGAACAGGGATATTCAGATACGCAGTATTTT. Translation gives CASSEQGYSDTQYF.

This clonotype was seen ten or more times. The chain uses TRBV19 and TRBJ2-2; D gene ambiguous. CDR1 LNHDA and CDR2 SQIVND come from the germline V gene (reference sequence). V was clipped by 0 bases and J by 2 bases, with 7 bases between them. The CDR3 runs 15 residues. CDR3 amino acids: CASSIDTANTGELFF. The DNA of the CDR3 is TGTGCCAGTAGTATAGATACTGCCAACACCGGGGAGCTGTTTTTT.

This clonotype has at least ten counts. The chain uses TRBV2 and TRBJ2-3; 9 nucleotides align to TRBD2. Trimming took 7 bases from V and 4 from J; bases not matched to a gene: 9. The CDR3 contains 15 residues. Germline CDR1 reads SNHLY; CDR2 reads FYNNEI. The CDR3 bases are TGTGCCAGCACTCAGACTAGCGGAGGGCCAGATACGCAGTATTTT. Its translation: CASTQTSGGPDTQYF.

This clonotype has a handful of counts. This chain links TRBV5-1 with TRBJ2-5, with 7 bases aligning to TRBD1. The CDR3 covers 15 residues. Germline assignment: CDR1 SGHRS and CDR2 YFSETQ. The V segment lost 4 bases and the J segment 4 bases; nucleotides outside the gene matches: 10. CDR3 bases: TGCGCCAGCAGCCCTACGACAGGGCGCCCAGAGACCCAGTACTTC. This encodes CASSPTTGRPETQYF. The whole variable domain, filled in from reference TRBV5-1 and TRBJ2-5, reads KAGVTQTPRYLIKTRGQQVTLSCSPISGHRSVSWYQQTPGQGLQFLFEYFSETQRNKGNFPGRFSGRQFSNSRSEMNVSTLELGDSALYLCASSPTTGRPETQYFGPGTRLLVL.

A few counts support this clonotype. The gene calls are TRBV12-3 or TRBV12-4 and TRBJ2-1; D is ambiguous. Trimming stripped 5 bases from V and 1 base from J, with 12 bases between. CDR3 size: 15 residues. CDR3 DNA: TGTGCCAGCAGTACTGGGGTCCGGTCCTACAATGAGCAGTTCTTC. Translation gives CASSTGVRSYNEQFF.

The V gene is TRBV9, the J gene TRBJ2-5, with D perhaps matching TRBD1 or TRBD2 (5 bases each). Germline CDR1 reads SGDLS; CDR2 reads YYNGEE. V was cut by 0 bases and J by 5 bases, with 8 bases left in between. The CDR3 spans 13 residues. CDR3 DNA sequence: TGTGCCAGCAGCGTAGACTGGGGGGAGACCCAGTACTTC. Translating gives CASSVDWGETQYF.

This clonotype was counted a few times. CDR3 residues: CASSSASRLAKNIQYF. The CDR3 coding sequence is TGTGCCAGCAGCTCAGCTAGCAGACTAGCCAAAAACATTCAGTACTTC. This chain joins TRBV11-3 and TRBJ2-4, with TRBD2 as a possible D gene (5 bases). The CDR3 consists of 16 residues. The germline CDR1 and CDR2 sequences are SGHNT and YENEEA. Trimming removed 4 bases from V and 0 bases from J, with 13 bases in between.

The chain joins TRBV12-5 to TRBJ2-3; D might be TRBD2 (6 bases). The CDR3 consists of 15 residues. From germline, CDR1 is LGHNT and CDR2 FRNRAP. V was trimmed by 6 bases and J by 3 bases, leaving 16 bases between them. This CDR3 is CASGEGTGATDTQYF. In DNA form, the CDR3 reads TGTGCTAGTGGGGAAGGGACGGGAGCTACAGATACGCAGTATTTT.

There are many counts of this clonotype. The chain carries TRBV20-1 and TRBJ2-3; D call uncertain. The CDR3 is 17 residues long. The germline V and J ends were trimmed by 3 bases and 2 bases, with 21 bases remaining between them. Germline CDR1 DFQATT, CDR2 SNEGSKA (reference sequence). The CDR3 region is CSASPLSLAESTDTQYF. Written as DNA, the CDR3 is TGCAGTGCTAGCCCACTATCCCTCGCGGAGTCCACAGATACGCAGTATTTT.

The chain carries TRBV6-5 and TRBJ2-5; no definite D call. In germline, CDR1 is MNHEY, CDR2 SVGAGI. V shed 0 bases and J shed 7 bases, with 12 bases lying between them. The CDR3 sequence is 14 residues long. This chain's CDR3 is CASSYSRISGTQYF. The CDR3 nucleotides read TGTGCCAGCAGTTACTCGAGAATCTCCGGGACCCAGTACTTC.

In this sample, this clonotype turned up a few times. In DNA form, the CDR3 reads TGTGCCAGCAGTTCGAGTATACCCGGGGAGCTGTTTTTT. Protein: CASSSSIPGELFF. The chain carries TRBV6-6 and TRBJ2-2; D is unclear. This CDR3 has 13 amino acids. CDR1 MNHNY and CDR2 SVGAGI come from the germline V gene (reference sequence). V lost 4 bases to trimming and J lost 6 bases, with 9 bases between them.

In its sample, this clonotype was seen many times. This chain joins TRBV29-1 and TRBJ1-2; no firm D call. The V gene lost 4 bases and the J gene lost 5 bases, with 5 bases spanning the gap. This CDR3 is 10 amino acids long. CDR1 is SQVTM, CDR2 ANQGSEA, per germline. This CDR3 is CSVGGYGYTF. The DNA of the CDR3 is TGCAGCGTTGGGGGATATGGCTACACCTTC.

The chain has TRBV9 and TRBJ1-2; D gene uncertain. Germline V gene lookup returns CDR1 SGDLS and CDR2 YYNGEE. V gave up 4 bases and J gave up 8 bases, with 9 bases separating them. The CDR3 runs 11 residues. CDR3 amino acids: CASSLFGGYTF. The CDR3, as DNA: TGTGCCAGCAGCCTATTTGGGGGCTACACCTTC.

The V gene is TRBV6-2 or TRBV6-3, the J gene TRBJ2-7; D ambiguous. The CDR3 is made up of 17 amino acids. With 5 bases removed from V and 1 base from J, the gap between germline ends came to 21 bases. In germline, CDR1 is MNHEY, CDR2 SVGEGT. As DNA, the CDR3 is TGTGCCAGCAGTCCTCTTCCGTTACCCAGAAGGTCCTACGAGCAGTACTTC. Protein: CASSPLPLPRRSYEQYF.